The 5 T cell receptor beta chains reported below all come from one sample, sequenced in a study of T cell changes during pregnancy in multiple sclerosis (dated by TCRdb to between 2017 and 2020). Libraries were constructed by the immunoSEQ multiplex PCR assay. Sourced from immuneACCESS, this table was stored by TCRdb with only in-frame sequences that have V and J called. A share of the clones is absent; for the studies checked, an unresolved V gene accounts for under half, and the remainder has no known explanation. Across this sample there are roughly 100,000 clones, with less than 95% seen only once. Together, the top ten hold 1.6% of the sample. Sequenced material: peripheral blood, taken before pregnancy. These TCRs come from a female donor with multiple sclerosis, enrolled in a pregnancy study.

For this clone: This same CDR3 is encoded by further DNA sequences in the sample. The chain couples TRBV28 to TRBJ2-3; 9 bases fit TRBD1. Losses at the gene ends were 5 bases for V and 1 base for J; bases not matched to a gene: 4. Germline CDR1 reads MDHEN; CDR2 reads SYDVKM. The CDR3 runs 15 residues. This CDR3 is CASSKRTGGTDTQYF. DNA of the CDR3: TGTGCCAGCAGTAAGCGGACAGGGGGCACAGATACGCAGTATTTT. Full variable domain (missing parts from reference TRBV28 and TRBJ2-3): DVKVTQSSRYLVKRTGEKVFLECVQDMDHENMFWYRQDPGLGLRLIYFSYDVKMKEKGDIPEGYSVSREKKERFSLILESASTNQTSMYLCASSKRTGGTDTQYFGPGTRLTVL.

This clone was detected only once. Since the CDR3 does not end with the conserved phenylalanine or tryptophan, this likely comes from a read error. This chain connects TRBV14 to TRBJ2-4, with D unresolved. The CDR3 sequence is 13 residues long. The V end lost 4 bases, the J end lost 7 bases, and 11 bases lay between the germline ends. Germline V gene data show CDR1 as SGHDN and CDR2 as FVKESK. The CDR3 loop is CASSPTTRNIQYL. The CDR3 DNA reads TGTGCCAGCAGCCCAACGACAAGGAACATTCAGTACCTC.

The sample holds one count of this clone. The same CDR3 can be traced to other DNA sequences in this sample. This chain uses TRBV4-3 with TRBJ2-1, with a possible D match to TRBD1 (5 bases). The CDR3 length is 15 residues. Trimming pared 2 bases from V and 0 bases from J, leaving 8 bases between. Germline V gene data show CDR1 as LGHNA and CDR2 as YSLEER. The CDR3 DNA sequence: TGCGCCAGCAGCCAACAGGGAAGCTCCTACAATGAGCAGTTCTTC. Protein: CASSQQGSSYNEQFF.

About this clone: An end of the junction differs from the germline gene, which may be a read error. The chain has TRBV7-7 and TRBJ1-1, with D perhaps TRBD1 (5 bases). The CDR3 length is 13 residues. Germline CDR1 reads SSHAT; CDR2 reads FNYEAQ (reference sequence). This CDR3 reads CASSQDINTEAFF. CDR3 in DNA: TGTGCTAGCAGTCAGGACATTAACACTGAAGCTTTCTTT.

This chain's CDR3 is CASSQDNGAEQYF. The CDR3, as DNA: TGCGCCAGCAGCCAAGATAATGGGGCCGAGCAGTACTTC. The chain carries TRBV4-3 and TRBJ2-7; a possible D gene is TRBD1 (5 bases). This CDR3 has 13 residues. Trimming took 0 bases from V and 6 from J, leaving 9 bases between them. Germline V gene lookup returns CDR1 LGHNA and CDR2 YSLEER.